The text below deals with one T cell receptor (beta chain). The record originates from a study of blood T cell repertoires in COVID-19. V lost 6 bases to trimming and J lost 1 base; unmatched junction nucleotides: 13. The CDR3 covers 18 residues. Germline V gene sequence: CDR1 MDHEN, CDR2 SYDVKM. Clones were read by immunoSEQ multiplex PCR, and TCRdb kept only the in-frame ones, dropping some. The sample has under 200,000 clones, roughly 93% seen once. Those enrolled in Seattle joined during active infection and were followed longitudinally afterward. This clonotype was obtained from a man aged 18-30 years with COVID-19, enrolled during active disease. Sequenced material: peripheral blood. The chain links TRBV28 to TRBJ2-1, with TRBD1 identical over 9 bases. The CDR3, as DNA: TGTGCCAGCAGCCCTGGGACAGGGAAAACCCTTTCCTACAATGAGCAGTTCTTC. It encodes CASSPGTGKTLSYNEQFF.